Listed here are 28 T cell receptor beta chains from one sample, sequenced in a study of blood T cell repertoires in COVID-19. TCRdb's table, derived via immunoSEQ multiplex PCR, lists solely in-frame clones and lacks some. Of around 91,000 clones listed, about 85% are singletons. Material for sequencing was peripheral blood. These receptor sequences come from a human donor in a cohort sampled during active COVID-19.

The chain links TRBV5-6 to TRBJ2-1; weak D call: TRBD2 (6 bases). Trimming removed 4 bases from V and 7 bases from J, with 15 bases in between. This CDR3 spans 14 amino acids. Germline lookup yields CDR1 SGHDT and CDR2 YYEEEE. CDR3 DNA: TGTGCCAGCAGCCCGGTTGGGCTAGCGAATGAGCAGTTCTTC. Amino acid sequence: CASSPVGLANEQFF.

The rearrangement links TRBV7-2 to TRBJ2-7, with D uncertain. This CDR3 comprises 11 residues. Trimming took 4 bases from V and 5 from J, leaving 6 bases between them. The germline gives CDR1 SGHTA, CDR2 FQGNSA. The CDR3 loop reads CASSSLDEQYF. DNA of the CDR3: TGTGCCAGCAGCTCCCTCGACGAGCAGTACTTC.

The chain employs TRBV19 and TRBJ1-5; the D gene is possibly TRBD1 (5 bases). The length of the CDR3 is 13 residues. Germline CDR1 is LNHDA and CDR2 is SQIVND (reference sequence). V lost 6 bases and J 4 bases, leaving 10 bases between the germline ends. In DNA, the CDR3 is TGTGCCAGTAGGAGACAGAGTAATCAGCCCCAGCATTTT. This encodes CASRRQSNQPQHF. Looking up the rest from reference TRBV19 and TRBJ1-5 gives the full variable domain: DGGITQSPKYLFRKEGQNVTLSCEQNLNHDAMYWYRQDPGQGLRLIYYSQIVNDFQKGDIAEGYSVSREKKESFPLTVTSAQKNPTAFYLCASRRQSNQPQHFGDGTRLSIL.

CDR3 bases: TGCGCCAGCAGCTTGGTCGGTTACAATGAGCAGTTCTTC. Protein: CASSLVGYNEQFF. The J gene is TRBJ2-1, the V gene TRBV5-1; D unresolved. The CDR3 covers 13 residues. V lost 0 bases, J lost 4 bases, and 5 bases lay in between. CDR1 is SGHRS and CDR2 is YFSETQ in the germline V gene.

The chain combines TRBV18 with TRBJ2-3; D perhaps matches TRBD2 (7 bases). This CDR3 spans 15 amino acids. Germline lookup yields CDR1 KGHSH and CDR2 LQKENI. The V and J ends lost 4 bases and 6 bases respectively, with 17 bases between them. CDR3 sequence: CASSQRDSRGDTQYF. For the CDR3, the DNA is TGTGCCAGCTCACAGCGGGACTCGAGGGGGGATACGCAGTATTTT.

This rearrangement joins TRBV4-2 to TRBJ2-5, with D unclear. Germline CDR1 and CDR2: LGHNA and YNFKEQ. The CDR3 is made up of 14 amino acids. V was clipped by 2 bases and J by 3 bases, with 10 bases between them. CDR3 residues: CASSQFTAKETQYF. The DNA of the CDR3 is TGTGCCAGCAGCCAATTTACAGCAAAAGAGACCCAGTACTTC.

J is TRBJ1-1 and V is TRBV5-4; 7 nucleotides align to TRBD1. This CDR3 has 14 residues. Germline trimming cut 10 bases from V and 0 bases from J; bases unmatched to any gene: 9. CDR1 SGHNT and CDR2 YYREEE come from the germline V gene (reference sequence). The DNA of the CDR3 is TGTGCCGGAAGAACACAGGGGATGAACACTGAAGCTTTCTTT. It specifies CAGRTQGMNTEAFF.

CDR3 residues: CASSLGTGNIQYF. DNA for the CDR3: TGTGCCAGCAGCTTGGGGACAGGGAACATTCAGTACTTC. This chain links TRBV5-5 with TRBJ2-4; TRBD1 agrees at 8 bases. CDR1 and CDR2 (germline): SGHKS, YYEKEE (reference sequence). J lost 7 bases, V lost 0 bases, and 0 bases had no gene match. CDR3 length: 13 amino acids.

The chain joins TRBV13 to TRBJ2-4; 8 bases are a match to TRBD1. Germline V gene lookup returns CDR1 PRHDT and CDR2 FYEKMQ (reference sequence). Losses at the gene ends were 5 bases for V and 6 bases for J; bases not matched to a gene: 15. The CDR3 runs 17 residues. CDR3 DNA sequence: TGTGCCAGCAGCAGCCGGACGAGGCAGGGGGCTATAAACATTCAGTACTTC. Protein sequence: CASSSRTRQGAINIQYF.

The chain is built from TRBV28 and TRBJ2-1; D may be TRBD1 (5 bases). Per the germline V gene, CDR1 is MDHEN and CDR2 is SYDVKM. Between the trimmed V and J ends, which lost 2 bases and 4 bases, there was a span of 15 bases. CDR3 size: 16 residues. The CDR3 here is CASSLPGNGMYNEQFF. CDR3 DNA: TGTGCCAGCAGTTTACCAGGGAACGGTATGTACAATGAGCAGTTCTTC. Full variable domain (missing parts from reference TRBV28 and TRBJ2-1): DVKVTQSSRYLVKRTGEKVFLECVQDMDHENMFWYRQDPGLGLRLIYFSYDVKMKEKGDIPEGYSVSREKKERFSLILESASTNQTSMYLCASSLPGNGMYNEQFFGPGTRLTVL.

This chain links TRBV4-2 with TRBJ2-3, with 12 bases matching TRBD2. Trimming took 1 base from V and 4 from J; bases not matched to a gene: 6. There are 17 residues in the CDR3. Germline lookup yields CDR1 LGHNA and CDR2 YNFKEQ. CDR3 in DNA: TGTGCCAGCAGCCAAGCGGCTAGCGGGAGGGCCCCAGATACGCAGTATTTT. Residues: CASSQAASGRAPDTQYF.

This clone turned up a few times. V is TRBV5-4 and J is TRBJ1-6, with unresolved D. Looked up from germline, CDR1 is SGHNT and CDR2 is YYREEE (reference sequence). This CDR3 comprises 13 residues. V gave up 2 bases and J gave up 7 bases, with 7 bases separating them. The CDR3 region is CASSLSENSPLHF. CDR3 DNA sequence: TGTGCCAGCAGCTTAAGTGAGAATTCACCCCTCCACTTT.

The chain is built from TRBV11-1 and TRBJ2-7, with 7 bases identical to TRBD1. This CDR3 is built from 14 residues. Trimming cost V 5 bases and J 2 bases; bases outside gene matches: 6. From germline, CDR1 is SGHAT and CDR2 FQDESV (reference sequence). CDR3 sequence: CASSRMTGTYEQYF. In DNA, the CDR3 is TGTGCCAGCAGCCGAATGACAGGGACCTACGAGCAGTACTTC.

This chain joins TRBV15 and TRBJ1-6; 9 bases agree with TRBD1. J lost 6 bases, V lost 5 bases, and 5 bases had no gene match. The CDR3 contains 15 residues. Germline CDR1 is LNHNV and CDR2 is YYDKDF (reference sequence). The chain's CDR3 is CATSSDRGSNSPLHF. The CDR3 coding sequence is TGTGCCACCAGCTCGGACAGGGGAAGTAATTCACCCCTCCACTTT.

The chain recombines TRBV7-2 with TRBJ1-1, with 11 bases lining up with TRBD1. The V gene's germline CDR1 is SGHTA and CDR2 FQGNSA. The CDR3 contains 14 residues. V was clipped by 5 bases and J by 6 bases; unmatched bases: 5. DNA of the CDR3: TGTGCCAGCAGCATTGGGACAGGGGGAGCTGAAGCTTTCTTT. Its protein is CASSIGTGGAEAFF.

The V and J genes are TRBV28 and TRBJ2-7, with TRBD1 matching over 7 bases. Germline V gives CDR1 MDHEN, CDR2 SYDVKM. With 5 bases clipped from V and 4 bases from J, the junction kept 11 bases outside the gene matches. The CDR3 contains 15 residues. The CDR3 bases are TGTGCCAGCAGTCAACCGGGACAGAAGCTATACGAGCAGTACTTC. It encodes CASSQPGQKLYEQYF.

The rearrangement uses TRBV20-1 and TRBJ2-3; D call uncertain. Germline lookup yields CDR1 DFQATT and CDR2 SNEGSKA (reference sequence). V was trimmed by 5 bases and J by 5 bases, leaving 8 bases between them. The CDR3 spans 11 residues. The CDR3 sequence: CSALSQDTQYF. The DNA for the CDR3 is TGCAGTGCTCTGAGTCAAGATACGCAGTATTTT.

V gene TRBV3-1 (or the pseudogene TRBV3-2) combines with J gene TRBJ2-7; 9 bases are shared with TRBD1. This CDR3 has 15 amino acids. With V trimmed by 2 bases and J by 5 bases, 7 bases remained unmatched. Germline values: CDR1 LGHDT, CDR2 YNNKEL (reference sequence). The CDR3 sequence: CASSQTGTGFHEQYF. CDR3 DNA sequence: TGTGCCAGCAGCCAAACCGGGACAGGGTTCCACGAGCAGTACTTC.

This clone appeared once. The V gene is TRBV3-1 (or the pseudogene TRBV3-2), the J gene TRBJ1-1; D perhaps matches TRBD1 (5 bases). The CDR3 extends over 13 amino acids. CDR1 LGHDT and CDR2 YNNKEL come from the germline V gene (reference sequence). The ends were cut back, 2 bases at V and 5 bases at J, with 9 bases in the middle. CDR3 amino acids: CASSQRGGTEAFF. CDR3 DNA sequence: TGTGCCAGCAGCCAACGGGGGGGGACTGAAGCTTTCTTT.

The V gene is TRBV6-6, the J gene TRBJ1-5, with 7 bases identical to TRBD1. The CDR3 contains 15 residues. The germline V gene encodes CDR1 MNHNY and CDR2 SVGAGI (reference sequence). The V gene end was trimmed by 7 bases and the J gene end by 7 bases; junction bases not matched to a gene: 13. The DNA of the CDR3 is TGTGCCAGCACTCTGACAGGGTACACGAACCAGCCCCAGCATTTT. Its translation: CASTLTGYTNQPQHF.

As regards this clone: A junction boundary mismatches the germline segment, possibly from a read error. The V call is TRBV5-1, the J call TRBJ1-2, with a possible D match to TRBD1 (5 bases). In germline, CDR1 is SGHRS, CDR2 YFSETQ. The CDR3 contains 13 residues. The CDR3: CASSLEVTGQSSF. Here the CDR3 DNA reads TGCGCCAGCAGCTTGGAAGTCACAGGTCAAAGCTCCTTC.

The chain has TRBV6-6 and TRBJ1-1; D is perhaps TRBD1 (6 bases). This CDR3 is 15 amino acids long. Germline V lookup: CDR1 MNHNY, CDR2 SVGAGI (reference sequence). Trimming pared 6 bases from V and 3 bases from J, leaving 17 bases between. The CDR3 bases are TGTGCCAGCAGCGTTCTAGGGGGTAGGGACACTGAAGCTTTCTTT. This codes for CASSVLGGRDTEAFF.

The gene calls are TRBV7-9 and TRBJ1-6, with D maybe TRBD1 (5 bases). The germline V and J ends were trimmed by 0 bases and 9 bases, with 9 bases remaining between them. CDR3 length: 14 amino acids. In germline, CDR1 is SEHNR, CDR2 FQNEAQ (reference sequence). The CDR3 DNA is TGTGCCAGCAGCTTAGCAGGGGCATCTTCACCCCTCCACTTT. Amino acid sequence: CASSLAGASSPLHF.

This clone has only a few counts. V is TRBV10-1 and J is TRBJ2-7; D may be TRBD2 (6 bases). CDR1 and CDR2 (germline): WNHNN, SYGVQD (reference sequence). V was cut by 10 bases and J by 5 bases, with 18 bases left in between. The CDR3 has 13 residues. The CDR3 loop reads CATPGEALNEQYF. CDR3 coding DNA: TGCGCCACCCCGGGGGAGGCTCTCAACGAGCAGTACTTC.

J is TRBJ1-6 and V is TRBV27; 7 bases are a match to TRBD1. The CDR3 totals 14 residues. Germline-derived CDR1 and CDR2 are MNHEY and SMNVEV (reference sequence). V lost 5 bases to trimming and J lost 6 bases; unmatched junction nucleotides: 4. The chain's CDR3 is CASSPGQTNSPLHF. The DNA for the CDR3 is TGTGCCAGCAGTCCGGGACAGACTAATTCACCCCTCCACTTT.

This clone is labeled as medium-sized (0.01 to 0.1%). The V gene is TRBV4-3, the J gene TRBJ1-4, with 7 nucleotides matching TRBD1. The CDR3 runs 16 residues. The germline V gene encodes CDR1 LGHNA and CDR2 YSLEER. Germline trimming cut 3 bases from V and 4 bases from J; bases unmatched to any gene: 8. The CDR3 region is CASSQDGTVDNEKLFF. The CDR3 DNA follows: TGCGCCAGCAGCCAGGACGGGACAGTTGATAATGAAAAACTGTTTTTT.

This chain connects TRBV5-4 to TRBJ2-2; D perhaps matches TRBD2 (5 bases). This CDR3 comprises 16 residues. V lost 4 bases, J lost 1 base, and 14 bases lay in between. Germline CDR1 SGHNT, CDR2 YYREEE (reference sequence). CDR3 loop: CASSRSGRQNTGELFF. The CDR3 nucleotides are TGTGCCAGCAGCCGAAGCGGACGGCAGAACACCGGGGAGCTGTTTTTT.

This clone was counted between two and nine times. This chain links TRBV7-3 with TRBJ2-1, with a tentative D call TRBD1 (6 bases). The CDR3 is 17 residues long. CDR1 and CDR2 (germline): SGHTA, FQGTGA. Trimming left V 4 bases short and J 10 bases short, with 26 bases between. CDR3 protein: CASSSSRGTTLKGEQFF. CDR3 in DNA: TGTGCCAGCAGCTCCTCTAGGGGGACGACTTTGAAAGGGGAGCAGTTCTTC.